One sample yielded the 18 T cell receptor beta chains listed below, sequenced in a study of T cells in Graves' hyperthyroidism and ophthalmopathy. RNA transcripts were the template for amplifying TCR beta CDR3 regions. With the HTBI primer set, the TCR CDR3 went through a first round of RT-PCR. TCRdb re-called the multiplex PCR reads through MiXCR, storing one row per CDR3 protein. Of more than 300,000 distinct CDR3 sequences in the sample, about 14% are singletons; the top ten hold roughly 25%. The source material was blood. The receptors come from a woman under 40 with Graves' hyperthyroidism.

Ten or more counts support this clonotype. The chain combines TRBV7-9 with TRBJ2-2; the match to TRBD2 covers 7 bases. This CDR3 contains 14 residues. V lost 1 base and J lost 4; bases outside the gene matches: 0. The germline CDR1 and CDR2 sequences are SEHNR and FQNEAQ (reference sequence). CDR3 in amino acids: CASSLGTSTGELFF. DNA of the CDR3: TGTGCCAGCAGCTTAGGGACTAGCACCGGGGAGCTGTTTTTT.

This clonotype was detected ten times or more. The chain carries TRBV2 and TRBJ2-1; 9 bases are a match to TRBD2. Germline V gives CDR1 SNHLY, CDR2 FYNNEI. V was pared by 8 bases and J by 9 bases, with 11 bases of the junction left unmatched. The CDR3 consists of 14 residues. As DNA, the CDR3 is TGTGCCAGCGCCCTTAGCGGGAGCAGCGGTGAGCAGTTCTTC. Its translation is CASALSGSSGEQFF.

The chain links TRBV18 to TRBJ2-7; D call uncertain. V was trimmed by 1 base and J by 0 bases, leaving 13 bases between them. Germline V gene sequence: CDR1 KGHSH, CDR2 LQKENI. The CDR3 has 16 residues. The CDR3 bases are TGTGCCAGCTCACCACTGGGTCGCGGTTCCTCCTACGAGCAGTACTTC. Translation: CASSPLGRGSSYEQYF. Supplemented by reference TRBV18 and TRBJ2-7, the full variable domain reads NAGVMQNPRHLVRRRGQEARLRCSPMKGHSHVYWYRQLPEEGLKFMVYLQKENIIDESGMPKERFSAEFPKEGPSILRIQQVVRGDSAAYFCASSPLGRGSSYEQYFGPGTRLTVT.

The table lists this clonotype with many counts. This chain uses TRBV27 with TRBJ2-5; D unresolved. V gave up 5 bases and J gave up 7 bases, with 14 bases separating them. The length of the CDR3 is 13 residues. From germline, CDR1 is MNHEY and CDR2 SMNVEV (reference sequence). CDR3: CASSGRWSGTQYF. The CDR3 nucleotides are TGTGCCAGCAGTGGACGGTGGTCCGGGACCCAGTACTTC.

This clonotype was observed a few times. V gene TRBV5-1 combines with J gene TRBJ1-1, with 7 bases that match TRBD1. The junction had 2 bases not matched to a gene; V was cut back by 3 bases and J by 6 bases. This CDR3 has 12 amino acids. CDR1 and CDR2 (germline): SGHRS, YFSETQ. The CDR3 here is CASSSTGAEAFF. The CDR3 DNA reads as TGCGCCAGCAGCTCAACAGGGGCTGAAGCTTTCTTT.

V usage is TRBV7-9 and J usage is TRBJ2-1; possible D gene TRBD2, 6 bases. Germline CDR1 and CDR2: SEHNR and FQNEAQ (reference sequence). The germline V and J ends were trimmed by 5 bases and 6 bases, with 20 bases remaining between them. The CDR3 consists of 16 residues. Written as DNA, the CDR3 is TGTGCCAGCAGCCAGAGCCTAGCGCCCCTGGCCAATGAGCAGTTCTTC. This translates into CASSQSLAPLANEQFF.

V usage is TRBV11-2 and J usage is TRBJ2-7, with 8 positions matching TRBD2. With 0 bases clipped from V and 4 bases from J, the junction kept 11 bases outside the gene matches. Germline CDR1 and CDR2: SGHAT and FQNNGV. The CDR3 sequence is 17 residues long. CDR3: CASSLDIEREYSYEQYF. CDR3 coding DNA: TGTGCCAGCAGCTTAGATATCGAGCGGGAGTATTCGTACGAGCAGTACTTC.

This clonotype was recorded at least ten times. The rearrangement uses TRBV7-9 and TRBJ2-5; the D gene is possibly TRBD1 (5 bases). The V gene's germline CDR1 is SEHNR and CDR2 FQNEAQ (reference sequence). The CDR3 is 19 residues long. V was cut by 1 base and J by 2 bases, with 23 bases left in between. In nucleotides, the CDR3 is TGTGCCAGCAGCTTAGAGTGGGCAGGGCTTGGAAGGGGACAAGAGACCCAGTACTTC. Translating gives CASSLEWAGLGRGQETQYF.

This clonotype was seen once. A clone one base away is much larger, so this may be a read error. V and J are TRBV30 and TRBJ1-1, with D tentatively TRBD1 (6 bases). CDR1 is GTSNPN and CDR2 is SVGIG in the germline V gene (reference sequence). The CDR3 length is 12 residues. The CDR3 loop is CTWIRGGTEAFF. CDR3 DNA sequence: TGTACCTGGATAAGGGGGGGCACTGAAGCTTTCTTT.

This clonotype was seen many times. CDR3 nucleotides: TGTGCCAGCAGTGAACAGAATCATAGGTCCTACGAGCAGTACTTC. Its protein product is CASSEQNHRSYEQYF. The J gene is TRBJ2-7, the V gene TRBV2; unclear D gene. The CDR3 totals 15 residues. Trimming shortened V by 2 bases and J by 1 base, and 12 bases separated the two germline ends. CDR1 is SNHLY, CDR2 FYNNEI, per germline. The complete variable domain, with remaining parts taken from reference TRBV2 and TRBJ2-7, reads EPEVTQTPSHQVTQMGQEVILRCVPISNHLYFYWYRQILGQKVEFLVSFYNNEISEKSEIFDDQFSVERPDGSNFTLKIRSTKLEDSAMYFCASSEQNHRSYEQYFGPGTRLTVT.

The chain employs TRBV5-6 and TRBJ1-1; perhaps TRBD1 as D (5 bases). This CDR3 has 14 residues. The germline V and J ends were trimmed by 5 bases and 6 bases, with 17 bases remaining between them. Germline lookup yields CDR1 SGHDT and CDR2 YYEEEE. CDR3 DNA sequence: TGTGCCAGCAGTAGAACCGTCAGGGACGCTGAAGCTTTCTTT. Protein product: CASSRTVRDAEAFF.

This clonotype has at least ten counts. This chain joins TRBV28 and TRBJ1-5, with D uncertain. Germline loops: CDR1 MDHEN, CDR2 SYDVKM. With 7 bases removed from V and 4 bases from J, the gap between germline ends came to 20 bases. CDR3 length equals 16 residues. DNA for the CDR3: TGTGCCAGCAACCCCCGCGGGGTGGTAGGTAATCAGCCCCAGCATTTT. Amino acids: CASNPRGVVGNQPQHF.

This clonotype was detected ten times or more. The chain employs TRBV5-1 and TRBJ1-1, with a possible D match to TRBD1 (6 bases). CDR1 SGHRS and CDR2 YFSETQ come from the germline V gene. The CDR3 is 13 amino acids. V lost 2 bases, J lost 4 bases, and 9 bases lay in between. CDR3 protein: CASSFKQGTEAFF. The CDR3 DNA follows: TGCGCCAGCAGCTTTAAACAGGGCACTGAAGCTTTCTTT.

This clonotype has ten or more counts. The chain uses TRBV2 and TRBJ2-7; 9 nucleotides agree with TRBD2. In germline, CDR1 is SNHLY, CDR2 FYNNEI. This CDR3 has 15 residues. The V and J ends lost 2 bases and 0 bases, in that order; junction bases with no gene match: 2. The CDR3 DNA follows: TGTGCCAGCAGTGAACTAGCGGGGTTCTCCTACGAGCAGTACTTC. Translated, it gives CASSELAGFSYEQYF.

This clonotype appeared many times. The genes are TRBV28 and TRBJ1-2; no definite D call. The V and J ends lost 2 bases and 7 bases respectively, with 17 bases between them. CDR3 size: 15 residues. Per germline, CDR1 MDHEN and CDR2 SYDVKM. The CDR3 nucleotides are TGTGCCAGCAGTTTAACTGCCGCCGGGTCCCGTGGCTACACCTTC. Its protein is CASSLTAAGSRGYTF.

This rearrangement joins TRBV6-1 to TRBJ2-7, with 8 positions matching TRBD2. The CDR3 totals 15 residues. Germline V gene lookup returns CDR1 MNHNS and CDR2 SASEGT. Trimming cost V 4 bases and J 0 bases; bases outside gene matches: 5. The CDR3 DNA reads as TGTGCCAGCAGTGGGGGCGGGGGGTCCTCCTACGAGCAGTACTTC. This sequence encodes CASSGGGGSSYEQYF.

This clonotype was detected many times. V is TRBV12-3 or TRBV12-4 and J is TRBJ2-2; the match to TRBD1 covers 9 bases. V trimming: 3 bases; J trimming: 1 base; junction bases outside the gene matches: 3. CDR3 size: 16 residues. CDR3 nucleotides: TGTGCCAGCAGTTTGCCGGGACAGGGGAACACCGGGGAGCTGTTTTTT. Translating gives CASSLPGQGNTGELFF.

This clonotype turned up a few times. V gene TRBV9 combines with J gene TRBJ1-4, with D maybe TRBD1 (6 bases). The CDR3 extends over 15 amino acids. Trimming took 0 bases from V and 6 from J, leaving 12 bases between them. Germline CDR1 reads SGDLS; CDR2 reads YYNGEE. The CDR3 sequence: CASSVGGQGHEKLFF. Here the CDR3 DNA reads TGTGCCAGCAGCGTAGGAGGGCAGGGGCATGAAAAACTGTTTTTT.